The TCR beta chain under discussion was sequenced for a study of blood T cell repertoires in COVID-19 (dated by TCRdb to the early 2020s). General notes on the study: Samples covering the acute and convalescent phases of COVID-19 were provided by collaborators in the United States, Italy and Spain. The prospective study material was composed of cDNA or gDNA derived from T cells, B-cell-depleted T cells, or PBMCs. The dataset comprised deeply sampled blood TCRbeta repertoires from subjects exposed to, actively infected with, or recovered from COVID-19. The repertoires were released in a freely available public database meant as a resource for research on the immune response to SARS-CoV-2. Samples were obtained from the ongoing ImmuneRACE study (first 160 participants) and from some 1,200 subjects provided by 6 global collaborators. The sample metadata nearly always contained a de-identified subject ID, COVID-19 status, age in years and sex. Where available, HLA class I and class II types were obtained from metadata supplied by the sample provider rather than from assay-based typing. Points the paper makes about the study in general: The quantity of clinical and demographic metadata differed by source and by participant and was supplied without curation.

Another Seattle source contributed samples from volunteer blood donors who had recovered from COVID-19. Each collaborating institution followed its own protocols to collect whole blood in K2EDTA tubes. For TCRbeta analysis, collaborator samples were shipped as frozen whole blood, as isolated PBMCs, or as DNA extracted from either sample type. A word on this clone: Its antigen is unknown. Base qualities are not recorded, but no much larger clone differs from it by a single base.

TCRbeta CDR3 regions were amplified from genomic DNA by means of the immunoSEQ Assay, a bias-controlled multiplex PCR. On the authors' methods: Nucleated cell counts per sample were estimated from amplification of reference gene primers within the assay. To quantify the absolute abundance of each unique TCRbeta CDR3 rearrangement, sequence reads were collapsed and filtered. For each sample, productive Simpson clonality was calculated as the square root of Simpson's diversity index over productive rearrangements. Not all clones reach the TCRdb copy of this immuneACCESS table, which keeps in-frame sequences only. Checked studies attribute under half of the gap to unresolved V genes and leave the rest unexplained. From that table come the V and J calls and clone size; the DNA was used to work out D and trimming. For this sample there are around 250,000 clones; 75% to 90% appear just once. The ten largest account for approximately 5% of the sample.

V is pruned by 3 bases and J by 3 bases, leaving 12 bases of the junction without a gene match. The CDR3 contains 18 residues, cysteine and phenylalanine counted. Of the read, only the CDR3 DNA is kept; its 54 bases are in frame from base 1. Per the germline V gene, MGHRA is the CDR1 and YSYEKL is the CDR2. Sample: peripheral blood. The V and J genes are TRBV4-1 and TRBJ2-2, and TRBD1 aligns with 8 junction nucleotides. The clonotype originates from a woman in her thirties or forties who had recovered from COVID-19. The DNA reads TGCGCCAGCAGCCATATCCTGGGGCAGGGGGCGTACACCGGGGAGCTGTTTTTT. It codes for CASSHILGQGAYTGELFF.